The 3 T cell receptor beta chains below come from one sample, sequenced in a study of cytotoxic CD8 clonotypes in ibrutinib-treated CLL. Measured with immunoSEQ multiplex PCR; TCRdb has only the in-frame clones, and not every one. The sample consists of roughly 42,000 clones, 55% to 80% of them appearing once. This specimen was PBMCs, taken at disease progression, from a patient treated with ibrutinib. These receptor sequences come from a human donor with chronic lymphocytic leukemia.

The chain couples TRBV28 to TRBJ2-5; 11 positions match TRBD1. Germline trimming cut 3 bases from V and 4 bases from J; bases unmatched to any gene: 10. The V gene's germline CDR1 is MDHEN and CDR2 SYDVKM. CDR3 length equals 17 residues. CDR3 DNA sequence: TGTGCCAGCAGTTTCCTAGTACCGGGACAGGGGGTAGAGACCCAGTACTTC. It codes for CASSFLVPGQGVETQYF.

This chain joins TRBV7-2 and TRBJ1-1; D is possibly TRBD1 (6 bases). Trimming shortened V by 0 bases and J by 1 base, and 9 bases separated the two germline ends. The germline V gene encodes CDR1 SGHTA and CDR2 FQGNSA. The CDR3 is 15 amino acids. For the CDR3, the DNA is TGTGCCAGCAGCTTAGCTGCAGGGGAGAACACTGAAGCTTTCTTT. Residues: CASSLAAGENTEAFF.

This clone has a handful of counts. The chain carries TRBV14 and TRBJ2-1; TRBD2 matches 9 bases. CDR3 length: 15 residues. In germline, CDR1 is SGHDN, CDR2 FVKESK. Trimming removed 8 bases from V and 7 bases from J; junction bases left unmatched: 12. CDR3 DNA: TGTGCCAGCGGACGGCTTAGCGGGAGTTTTAATGAGCAGTTCTTC. It specifies CASGRLSGSFNEQFF.